This T cell receptor beta chain was documented in a study of shared clonotypes between healthy human individuals (dated by TCRdb to about 2020). With respect to the entire study: A couple of women and three men aged 18 to 49 years were included in the cohort. For each donor, CD4 naive and CD4 memory were each given three plates, CD8 naive was given two plates, and CD8 memory was given one plate. Blood TCR repertoires of four to six healthy adults were deeply sequenced to estimate repertoire size and the extent of clonotype sharing between individuals. To increase sequencing depth and limit assay-specific biases, TCR repertoire library preparation and sequencing were carried out by different laboratories using diverse techniques. Each donor's leukapheresis produced roughly between about 0.85 and 10 billion PBMCs. General study outcomes and caveats: Rarefaction of sorted-subset datasets indicated incomplete sequencing despite the large sequencing depth. Compared with non-shared clonotypes, the clonotypes found in all four sorted-subset donors had higher generation probabilities. The small number of donors limited the genetic and exposure-history diversity represented. Sampling was restricted to blood, and TCR repertoires in tissues likely differ from the TCR repertoires found in blood. Naive subsets generally had larger estimated clonotype richness than memory subsets did. Based on pairwise subsampling, the degree of clonotype sharing among donors was expected to be affected by sequencing depth. Sharing across several donors was observed for around 5% of naive CD4, less than 4% of naive CD8, over 2% of memory CD4, and about 0.39% of memory CD8 clonotypes.

Healthy HIV-negative adults with no recently reported acute infections or vaccinations were included as donors. Every donor was a Caucasian adult living in Nashville, Tennessee, USA. CD4+ T cells were enriched by magnetic negative selection, after which naive cells were positively selected on CD45RA and the negative fraction was taken as the memory subset. Blood was obtained by leukapheresis, after which PBMCs were separated by Ficoll-Histopaque density gradient centrifugation and cryopreserved in liquid nitrogen vapor phase. Analytical flow cytometry was used to check the purity and quantity of each magnetically sorted T cell population. Genomic DNA was isolated from every sorted fraction and measured by UV absorbance on a Nanodrop 2000c. Relative to germline, V is missing 10 bases and J is missing 0 bases, with 6 bases of the junction outside any gene match. Spanning cysteine to phenylalanine, the CDR3 consists of 13 amino acids. Only the CDR3 DNA is retained, 39 bases long and in frame from the first base. The germline V gene (reference sequence) sets CDR1 to MNHEY and CDR2 to SMNVEV.

TCR CDR3 regions were amplified from genomic DNA by multiplex PCR using the deep immunoSEQ assay. Extracted genomic DNA from each cell subset was distributed evenly across all wells of several immunoSEQ 96-well plates, and each plate was treated as a replicate. For sorted subsets, each replicate PCR was loaded with around 220 ng genomic DNA, equivalent to 30,000 to 35,000 T cell genomes. Purified libraries were quantified with a Qubit 3.0 fluorometer, sized on a Bioanalyzer 2100, and re-quantified with the KAPA Library Quantification kit. Every immunoSEQ 96-well plate was sequenced on a dedicated single-read 150-cycle Illumina NextSeq 550 flow cell. Regarding the original processing steps: The immunoSEQ output contained only junctional sequences without quality scores, so filtering could not match that applied to full-length reads. To assign V/J genes and CDR3, sequences were annotated against IMGT germline references using PyIR, a Python wrapper for IgBLAST v1.9. Reads with weak V/J assignments (E-value above 1e-6), missing CDR3, stop codons, out-of-frame junctions, or ambiguous translated residues were removed. A V3J clonotype was defined by an identical inferred V gene, J gene, and CDR3 amino acid sequence. To compute the percentage overlap between repertoires, the number of shared unique clonotypes was divided by the size of the smaller repertoire. Repertoire richness was assessed with RTK rarefaction, the Chao1 estimator, and Recon v2.1 estimates of unobserved clonotypes. Generation probabilities were computed with OLGA for all TCRbeta clonotypes obtained by the gDNA method from several donors. TCRdb took over this immuneACCESS table, retaining in-frame rearrangements with V and J assigned. Such tables are incomplete; in checked studies, under half of the missing clones stem from an unresolved V gene, and the remainder is unexplained. V and J calls and clone size follow that table, whereas D and trimming were derived from the DNA. The sample yields about a million clones; roughly 80% were counted once. The ten largest clones add up to 1.4% to 1.5% of the sample.

The table lists this clone with a count of one. The antigen this receptor binds is unknown. One base away there is no much larger clone; base qualities are not given. The rearrangement joined TRBV27 to TRBJ2-7; 7 junctional bases match TRBD1. This TCR derives from a young man in good health. Specimen: memory CD4+ T cells sorted from blood. Per the publication, the cell subset or site label means: CD45RA-negative fraction. The CDR3 corresponds to CAKKQGSSYEQYF. The nucleotide sequence is TGTGCCAAAAAACAGGGGAGCTCCTACGAGCAGTACTTC.